The 14 T cell receptor beta chains in this list originate from one sample, sequenced in a study of shared clonotypes between healthy human individuals. The repertoire was sequenced with immunoSEQ multiplex PCR; TCRdb's copy has only in-frame clones and lacks some. The table records over a million clones, about 96% of them present only once. Sequenced material: naive CD4+ T cells sorted from blood. Subset denoted: CD45RA+ positively selected. The receptors shown here come from a man between 25 and 39 years old in good health.

The V and J genes are TRBV5-6 and TRBJ2-1; D is undetermined. This CDR3 has 13 residues. The V gene lost 2 bases and the J gene lost 7 bases, with 10 bases spanning the gap. Germline V gene sequence: CDR1 SGHDT, CDR2 YYEEEE. CDR3 amino acids: CASSFLGRNEQFF. The CDR3 DNA reads TGTGCCAGCAGCTTTTTAGGGCGGAATGAGCAGTTCTTC.

This clone was observed once. V gene TRBV6-4 combines with J gene TRBJ2-1; D ambiguous. Trimming cost V 5 bases and J 7 bases, with 6 bases left between them. Germline V gene sequence: CDR1 MRHNA, CDR2 SNTAGT. CDR3 length equals 11 residues. CDR3 nucleotides: TGTGCCAGCAGTCTAGGAAATGAGCAGTTCTTC. This gives the protein CASSLGNEQFF.

Comment on this clone: A junction boundary mismatches the germline segment, possibly from a read error. V and J are TRBV7-7 and TRBJ2-2, with D tentatively TRBD1 or TRBD2 (5 bases each). CDR1 SSHAT and CDR2 FNYEAQ come from the germline V gene (reference sequence). The CDR3 runs 13 residues. For the CDR3, the DNA is TGTGCTAGCAGCTTTGGGGGTCCCGGGGAGCTGTTTTTT. The encoded protein is CASSFGGPGELFF.

The chain employs TRBV4-1 and TRBJ1-2, with unresolved D. Trimming pared 2 bases from V and 3 bases from J, leaving 10 bases between. Germline CDR1 and CDR2: MGHRA and YSYEKL. This CDR3 is 14 amino acids long. The chain's CDR3 is CASSQSGEYYGYTF. CDR3 coding DNA: TGCGCCAGCAGCCAATCGGGAGAGTACTATGGCTACACCTTC.

CDR3 loop: CASSLGQNSGNTIYF. The DNA of the CDR3 is TGTGCCAGCAGCCTTGGACAGAACTCTGGAAACACCATATATTTT. V usage is TRBV5-6 and J usage is TRBJ1-3; D is possibly TRBD1 (6 bases). The length of the CDR3 is 15 residues. The germline CDR1 and CDR2 sequences are SGHDT and YYEEEE. V gave up 4 bases and J gave up 0 bases, with 11 bases separating them.

This clone was counted once. V is TRBV18 and J is TRBJ2-3; D unclear. Germline V CDR1 and CDR2: KGHSH, LQKENI. The length of the CDR3 is 15 residues. The V end lost 0 bases, the J end lost 0 bases, and 7 bases lay between the germline ends. The CDR3 coding sequence is TGTGCCAGCTCACCACCGGTGTCTAGCACAGATACGCAGTATTTT. Its translation: CASSPPVSSTDTQYF.

This chain uses TRBV7-2 with TRBJ2-5; the D gene is possibly TRBD1 (5 bases). Trimming pared 5 bases from V and 4 bases from J, leaving 8 bases between. The CDR3 has 12 residues. Germline V gene lookup returns CDR1 SGHTA and CDR2 FQGNSA. The CDR3 loop reads CASSPQGETQYF. CDR3 nucleotide sequence: TGTGCCAGCAGCCCCCAGGGAGAGACCCAGTACTTC. Based on the CDR3 plus reference TRBV7-2 and TRBJ2-5, the full variable domain is GAGVSQSPSNKVTEKGKDVELRCDPISGHTALYWYRQSLGQGLEFLIYFQGNSAPDKSGLPSDRFSAERTGGSVSTLTIQRTQQEDSAVYLCASSPQGETQYFGPGTRLLVL.

This chain uses TRBV5-6 with TRBJ1-4; D perhaps matches TRBD1 (6 bases). Per the germline V gene, CDR1 is SGHDT and CDR2 is YYEEEE. The CDR3 has 13 amino acids. V was cut by 9 bases and J by 4 bases, with 13 bases left in between. The CDR3 DNA reads as TGTGCCACCGCGGGGGGCCTTAATGAAAAACTGTTTTTT. Translation: CATAGGLNEKLFF.

This chain's CDR3 is CASSPAIGQGAYSYEQYF. The CDR3 DNA reads as TGTGCCAGCTCACCCGCAATAGGACAGGGGGCCTACTCCTACGAGCAGTACTTC. This chain joins TRBV18 and TRBJ2-7; 11 bases align to TRBD1. Germline lookup yields CDR1 KGHSH and CDR2 LQKENI. The trim removed 3 bases at V and 0 bases at J, leaving 10 bases unmatched. CDR3 length: 18 amino acids.

This sequence joins TRBV28 and TRBJ2-6; D not certain. Trimming pared 2 bases from V and 3 bases from J, leaving 11 bases between. This CDR3 spans 16 amino acids. Per the germline V gene, CDR1 is MDHEN and CDR2 is SYDVKM. Written as DNA, the CDR3 is TGTGCCAGCAGTTTACTGGGTAGTGGTGGGGCCAACGTCCTGACTTTC. Residues: CASSLLGSGGANVLTF.

The V call is TRBV25-1, the J call TRBJ2-7; 11 bases are a match to TRBD1. The CDR3 has 15 residues. Per the germline V gene, CDR1 is MGHDK and CDR2 is SYGVNS. Trimming took 3 bases from V and 0 from J; bases not matched to a gene: 1. The CDR3 here is CASSEGQGVSYEQYF. As DNA, the CDR3 is TGTGCCAGCAGTGAGGGACAGGGGGTCTCCTACGAGCAGTACTTC.

This chain uses TRBV19 with TRBJ1-1; D may be TRBD1 (5 bases). V was clipped by 7 bases and J by 0 bases, with 9 bases between them. Per the germline V gene, CDR1 is LNHDA and CDR2 is SQIVND (reference sequence). This CDR3 is 13 amino acids long. The CDR3 nucleotides are TGTGCCAGTATGAGGACACTGAACACTGAAGCTTTCTTT. Encoded protein: CASMRTLNTEAFF.

Concerning this clone: The same CDR3 arises from other DNA sequences in this sample as well. This chain connects TRBV29-1 to TRBJ2-7; no firm D call. V was shortened by 4 bases and J by 4 bases, with 5 bases between the two germline ends. Germline CDR1 SQVTM, CDR2 ANQGSEA. The CDR3 is 10 residues long. For the CDR3, the DNA is TGCAGCGTTGGTAGTTACGAGCAGTACTTC. It yields the protein CSVGSYEQYF.

The chain carries TRBV27 and TRBJ2-7; 10 bases line up with TRBD2. Per the germline V gene, CDR1 is MNHEY and CDR2 is SMNVEV (reference sequence). CDR3 length: 14 amino acids. The trim removed 2 bases at V and 6 bases at J, leaving 4 bases unmatched. The CDR3 coding sequence is TGTGCCAGCAGTTTAAGCGGGAGGGTCAGCGAGCAGTACTTC. Protein: CASSLSGRVSEQYF.